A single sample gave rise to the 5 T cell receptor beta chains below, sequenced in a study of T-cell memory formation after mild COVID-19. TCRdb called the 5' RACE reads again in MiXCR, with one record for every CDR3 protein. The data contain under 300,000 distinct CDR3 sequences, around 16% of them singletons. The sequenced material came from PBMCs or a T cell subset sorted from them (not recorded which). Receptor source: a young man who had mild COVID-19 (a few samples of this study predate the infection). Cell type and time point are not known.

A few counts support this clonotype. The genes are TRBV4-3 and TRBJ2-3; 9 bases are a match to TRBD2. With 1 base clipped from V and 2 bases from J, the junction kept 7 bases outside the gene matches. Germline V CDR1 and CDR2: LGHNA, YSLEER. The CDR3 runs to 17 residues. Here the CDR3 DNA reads TGCGCCAGCAGCCAAGGGGCTAGCGGGGTGAACACAGATACGCAGTATTTT. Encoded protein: CASSQGASGVNTDTQYF.

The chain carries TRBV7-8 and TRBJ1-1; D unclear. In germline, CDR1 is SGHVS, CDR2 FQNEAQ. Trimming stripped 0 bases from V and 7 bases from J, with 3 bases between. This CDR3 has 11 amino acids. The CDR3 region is CASSLALEAFF. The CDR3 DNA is TGTGCCAGCAGCTTAGCGCTTGAAGCTTTCTTT.

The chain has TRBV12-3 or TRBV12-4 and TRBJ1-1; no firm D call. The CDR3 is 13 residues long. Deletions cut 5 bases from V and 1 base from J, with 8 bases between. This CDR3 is CASSHRKNTEAFF. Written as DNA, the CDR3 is TGTGCCAGCAGTCACAGAAAGAACACTGAAGCTTTCTTT.

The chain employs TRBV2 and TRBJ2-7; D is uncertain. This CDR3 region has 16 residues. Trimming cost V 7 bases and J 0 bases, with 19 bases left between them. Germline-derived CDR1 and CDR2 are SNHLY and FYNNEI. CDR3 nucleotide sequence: TGTGCCAGCAAGGAGTTTCCGCGCGAACTCTCCTACGAGCAGTACTTC. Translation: CASKEFPRELSYEQYF.

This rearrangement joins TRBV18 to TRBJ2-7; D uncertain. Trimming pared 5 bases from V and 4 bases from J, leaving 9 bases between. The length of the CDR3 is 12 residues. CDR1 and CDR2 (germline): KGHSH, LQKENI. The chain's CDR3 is CASSEARYEQYV. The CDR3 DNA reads TGTGCCAGCTCAGAAGCGCGGTACGAGCAGTACGTC.